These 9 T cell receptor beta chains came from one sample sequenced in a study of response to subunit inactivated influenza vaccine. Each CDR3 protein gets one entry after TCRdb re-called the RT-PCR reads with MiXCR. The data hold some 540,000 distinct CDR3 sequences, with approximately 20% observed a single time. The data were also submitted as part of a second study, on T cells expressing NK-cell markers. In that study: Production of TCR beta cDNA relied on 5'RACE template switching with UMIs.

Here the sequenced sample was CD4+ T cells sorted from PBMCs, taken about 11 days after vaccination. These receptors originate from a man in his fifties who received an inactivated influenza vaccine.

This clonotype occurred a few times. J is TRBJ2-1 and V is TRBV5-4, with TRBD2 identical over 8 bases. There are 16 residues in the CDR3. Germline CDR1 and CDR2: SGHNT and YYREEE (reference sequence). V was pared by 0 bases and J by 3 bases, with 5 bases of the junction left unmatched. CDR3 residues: CASSLGLTSDYNEQFF. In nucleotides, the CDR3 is TGTGCCAGCAGCTTGGGCTTGACTAGCGACTACAATGAGCAGTTCTTC.

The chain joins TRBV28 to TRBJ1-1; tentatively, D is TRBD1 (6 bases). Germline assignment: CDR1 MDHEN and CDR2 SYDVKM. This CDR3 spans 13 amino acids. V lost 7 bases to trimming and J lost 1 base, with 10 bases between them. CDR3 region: CASKLGGNTEAFF. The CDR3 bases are TGTGCCAGCAAGCTAGGGGGGAACACTGAAGCTTTCTTT. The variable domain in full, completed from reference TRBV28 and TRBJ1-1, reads DVKVTQSSRYLVKRTGEKVFLECVQDMDHENMFWYRQDPGLGLRLIYFSYDVKMKEKGDIPEGYSVSREKKERFSLILESASTNQTSMYLCASKLGGNTEAFFGQGTRLTVV.

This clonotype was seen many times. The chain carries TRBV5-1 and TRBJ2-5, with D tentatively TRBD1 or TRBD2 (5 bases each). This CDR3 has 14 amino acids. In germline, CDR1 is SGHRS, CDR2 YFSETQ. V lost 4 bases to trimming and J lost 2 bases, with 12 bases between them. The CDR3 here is CASSLGAAQETQYF. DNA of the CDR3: TGCGCCAGCAGCCTCGGGGCAGCGCAAGAGACCCAGTACTTC.

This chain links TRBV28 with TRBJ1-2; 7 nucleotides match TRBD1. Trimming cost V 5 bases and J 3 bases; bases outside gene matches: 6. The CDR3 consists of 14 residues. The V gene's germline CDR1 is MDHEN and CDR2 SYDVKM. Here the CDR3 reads CASSPIQGYYGYTF. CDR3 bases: TGTGCCAGCAGTCCCATACAGGGGTACTATGGCTACACCTTC.

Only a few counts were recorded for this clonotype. CDR3 nucleotide sequence: TGTGCCAGCCGGGGGGCCGTCAAAAACATTCAGTACTTC. Protein: CASRGAVKNIQYF. This chain joins TRBV7-2 and TRBJ2-4, with D possibly matching TRBD2 (7 bases). This CDR3 spans 13 amino acids. Germline CDR1 and CDR2: SGHTA and FQGNSA. V dropped 8 bases and J dropped 3 bases, with 11 bases sitting between them.

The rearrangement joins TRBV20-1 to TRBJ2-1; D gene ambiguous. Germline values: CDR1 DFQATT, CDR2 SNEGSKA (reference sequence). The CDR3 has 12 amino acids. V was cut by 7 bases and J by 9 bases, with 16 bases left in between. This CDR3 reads CSVPLAGSEQFF. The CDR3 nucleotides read TGCAGTGTCCCGTTAGCTGGCAGTGAGCAGTTCTTC.

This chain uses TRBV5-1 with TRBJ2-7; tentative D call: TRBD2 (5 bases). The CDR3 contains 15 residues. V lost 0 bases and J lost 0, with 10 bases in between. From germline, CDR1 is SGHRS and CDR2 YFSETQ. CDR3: CASSLAVGSSYEQYF. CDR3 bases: TGCGCCAGCAGCTTGGCCGTGGGGAGCTCCTACGAGCAGTACTTC.

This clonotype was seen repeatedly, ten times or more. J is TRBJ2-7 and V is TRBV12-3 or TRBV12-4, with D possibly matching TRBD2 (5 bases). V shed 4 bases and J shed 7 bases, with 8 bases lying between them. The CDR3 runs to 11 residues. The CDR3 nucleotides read TGTGCCAGCAGTTCCCAGCGGGAGCAGTACTTC. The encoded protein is CASSSQREQYF.

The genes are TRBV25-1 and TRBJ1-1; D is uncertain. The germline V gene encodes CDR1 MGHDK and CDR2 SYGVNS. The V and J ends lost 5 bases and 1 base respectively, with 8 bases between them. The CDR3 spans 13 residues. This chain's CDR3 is CASSKHENTEAFF. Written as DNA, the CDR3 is TGTGCCAGCAGTAAGCACGAGAACACTGAAGCTTTCTTT.